Presented here are 31 T cell receptor beta chains from one specimen sequenced in a study of radiotherapy plus CTLA-4 blockade in lung cancer. Generated by immunoSEQ multiplex PCR, the TCRdb table keeps only in-frame clones and is missing some. The data contain 90,000 or so clones, about 90% of them singletons. The material was peripheral blood, obtained from a patient treated with radiotherapy plus ipilimumab. These receptor sequences come from a human donor with non-small cell lung cancer who had a partial response to radiotherapy plus ipilimumab.

The CDR3, as DNA: TGTGCCAGCAGCTTGGGAGACAGGGGGAAGGGTGGCTACACCTTC. Amino acids: CASSLGDRGKGGYTF. This chain uses TRBV5-5 with TRBJ1-2; TRBD1 agrees at 9 bases. J was trimmed by 7 bases and V by 0 bases; bases with no gene match: 7. The CDR3 consists of 15 residues. The germline V gene encodes CDR1 SGHKS and CDR2 YYEKEE (reference sequence).

The CDR3 here is CASSSYRQSYGYTF. The CDR3 DNA sequence: TGTGCCAGCAGCAGTTACCGACAGTCCTATGGCTACACCTTC. The chain couples TRBV5-4 to TRBJ1-2, with D possibly matching TRBD1 (5 bases). Germline-derived CDR1 and CDR2 are SGHNT and YYREEE (reference sequence). The CDR3 contains 14 residues. The ends were cut back, 4 bases at V and 4 bases at J, with 14 bases in the middle.

In DNA, the CDR3 is TGTGCCAGTAGTATAAGCGAGGGTACTTCGGCCTACACCTTC. This encodes CASSISEGTSAYTF. V and J are TRBV19 and TRBJ1-2; D is undetermined. CDR1 LNHDA and CDR2 SQIVND come from the germline V gene (reference sequence). The CDR3 is 14 amino acids. Trimming pared 2 bases from V and 10 bases from J, leaving 17 bases between.

This sequence joins TRBV7-6 and TRBJ2-1; tentative D call: TRBD2 (6 bases). Germline CDR1 is SGHVS and CDR2 is FNYEAQ. The length of the CDR3 is 16 residues. Trimming took off 5 bases at V and 6 bases at J, with 20 bases between the two ends. The CDR3 DNA follows: TGTGCCAGCAGCCCAATAGTAGGCGGGAATGGCAATGAGCAGTTCTTC. Translated: CASSPIVGGNGNEQFF.

This chain connects TRBV18 to TRBJ1-4, with unresolved D. V was trimmed by 3 bases and J by 3 bases, leaving 17 bases between them. There are 17 residues in the CDR3. CDR1 and CDR2 from the germline V gene are KGHSH and LQKENI. The CDR3 sequence: CASSPTEDVKSNEKLFF. In DNA form, the CDR3 reads TGTGCCAGCTCACCGACCGAGGATGTGAAATCTAATGAAAAACTGTTTTTT. Filled out from reference TRBV18 and TRBJ1-4, the complete variable domain reads NAGVMQNPRHLVRRRGQEARLRCSPMKGHSHVYWYRQLPEEGLKFMVYLQKENIIDESGMPKERFSAEFPKEGPSILRIQQVVRGDSAAYFCASSPTEDVKSNEKLFFGSGTQLSVL.

The chain couples TRBV5-1 to TRBJ2-1; TRBD2 matches 7 bases. Germline CDR1 SGHRS, CDR2 YFSETQ. After removal of 4 bases from V and 3 bases from J, the junction contained 10 bases not matched to a gene. The CDR3 consists of 16 residues. The CDR3 sequence: CASSRVGEGLYNEQFF. In DNA form, the CDR3 reads TGCGCCAGCAGCCGAGTCGGGGAGGGGCTCTACAATGAGCAGTTCTTC.

The chain links TRBV6-5 to TRBJ1-4, with D possibly matching TRBD1 (5 bases). The length of the CDR3 is 14 residues. Trimming removed 6 bases from V and 7 bases from J, with 15 bases in between. The germline CDR1 and CDR2 sequences are MNHEY and SVGAGI. The CDR3 reads CASSPNPDSEKLFF. The CDR3 DNA reads as TGTGCCAGCAGCCCAAACCCAGACAGTGAAAAACTGTTTTTT.

This clone appeared a few times. This sequence joins TRBV4-1 and TRBJ2-2; D uncertain. CDR1 MGHRA and CDR2 YSYEKL come from the germline V gene. Deletions cut 1 base from V and 5 bases from J, with 5 bases between. The CDR3 consists of 13 residues. The CDR3: CASSQASTGELFF. The CDR3 DNA sequence: TGCGCCAGCAGCCAAGCCAGTACCGGGGAGCTGTTTTTT.

On this clone itself: At the DNA level, this CDR3 is encoded by other sequences in the same sample as well. The V and J genes are TRBV9 and TRBJ1-5; 8 bases are a match to TRBD1. Germline assignment: CDR1 SGDLS and CDR2 YYNGEE. With 0 bases clipped from V and 6 bases from J, the junction kept 2 bases outside the gene matches. This CDR3 contains 14 residues. The CDR3 DNA reads TGTGCCAGCAGCGTAGGAACAGGGGGTCAGCCCCAGCATTTT. Its protein product is CASSVGTGGQPQHF. The complete variable domain, with remaining parts taken from reference TRBV9 and TRBJ1-5, reads DSGVTQTPKHLITATGQRVTLRCSPRSGDLSVYWYQQSLDQGLQFLIQYYNGEERAKGNILERFSAQQFPDLHSELNLSSLELGDSALYFCASSVGTGGQPQHFGDGTRLSIL.

The J gene is TRBJ2-5, the V gene TRBV5-4; weak D call: TRBD2 (5 bases). Trimming took 3 bases from V and 2 from J, leaving 11 bases between them. In germline, CDR1 is SGHNT, CDR2 YYREEE (reference sequence). The CDR3 has 14 amino acids. Here the CDR3 DNA reads TGTGCCAGCAGCTGGACGAGAGGGCAAGAGACCCAGTACTTC. Translating gives CASSWTRGQETQYF.

The V and J genes are TRBV19 and TRBJ2-1, with 16 bases identical to TRBD2. V lost 9 bases to trimming and J lost 6 bases; unmatched junction nucleotides: 8. Germline V gene lookup returns CDR1 LNHDA and CDR2 SQIVND (reference sequence). The CDR3 is 16 amino acids. CDR3 sequence: CASQGTSGRATNEQFF. For the CDR3, the DNA is TGTGCCAGCCAGGGGACTAGCGGGAGGGCCACCAATGAGCAGTTCTTC.

The chain employs TRBV27 and TRBJ2-1; D may be TRBD2 (6 bases). Germline CDR1 reads MNHEY; CDR2 reads SMNVEV (reference sequence). The CDR3 is 15 residues long. Trimming shortened V by 2 bases and J by 13 bases, and 21 bases separated the two germline ends. The CDR3 protein is CASSLEGRVAVPQFF. The CDR3 DNA reads TGTGCCAGCAGTTTAGAGGGGCGCGTAGCGGTACCCCAGTTCTTC.

The CDR3, as DNA: TGCGCCAGCAGCCAATCGTCCCGGGACAGGGCCGAGACCCAGTACTTC. Amino acid sequence: CASSQSSRDRAETQYF. This rearrangement joins TRBV4-1 to TRBJ2-5; TRBD1 matches 9 bases. There are 16 residues in the CDR3. J was trimmed by 5 bases and V by 2 bases; bases with no gene match: 9. Germline CDR1 MGHRA, CDR2 YSYEKL.

This chain joins TRBV7-2 and TRBJ1-2; weak D call: TRBD1 (5 bases). Germline V gives CDR1 SGHTA, CDR2 FQGNSA. Trimming stripped 5 bases from V and 2 bases from J, with 9 bases between. CDR3 length: 13 residues. The CDR3 DNA is TGTGCCAGCAGCCGAAGACAGAACTATGGCTACACCTTC. Translating it yields CASSRRQNYGYTF.

The chain links TRBV11-1 to TRBJ1-6, with D tentatively TRBD1 (6 bases). V was cut by 3 bases and J by 3 bases, with 15 bases left in between. Germline CDR1 SGHAT, CDR2 FQDESV (reference sequence). The CDR3 is 17 residues long. Here the CDR3 reads CASSFPKGGDYNSPLHF. In DNA, the CDR3 is TGTGCCAGCAGCTTCCCAAAAGGGGGAGACTATAATTCACCCCTCCACTTT.

This chain joins TRBV7-2 and TRBJ1-1, with 10 positions matching TRBD1. CDR3 size: 15 residues. CDR1 and CDR2 (germline): SGHTA, FQGNSA. J lost 10 bases, V lost 2 bases, and 10 bases had no gene match. The DNA for the CDR3 is TGTGCCAGCAGCTTAACCGGGACAGGGGCGGGTTCAGCTTTCTTT. Protein product: CASSLTGTGAGSAFF.

The V call is TRBV6-5, the J call TRBJ1-6; no clear D gene. Germline values: CDR1 MNHEY, CDR2 SVGAGI. Trimming pared 0 bases from V and 7 bases from J, leaving 4 bases between. The CDR3 is 13 residues long. DNA for the CDR3: TGTGCCAGCAGTTACTCCTCGAATTCACCCCTCCACTTT. As protein: CASSYSSNSPLHF.

V gene TRBV6-6 combines with J gene TRBJ1-5; TRBD1 matches at 8 bases. Germline CDR1 MNHNY, CDR2 SVGAGI (reference sequence). Germline trimming cut 6 bases from V and 2 bases from J; bases unmatched to any gene: 0. CDR3 size: 13 residues. The DNA of the CDR3 is TGTGCCAGCAGGACAGGGGGCAATCAGCCCCAGCATTTT. Amino acids: CASRTGGNQPQHF.

The chain joins TRBV9 to TRBJ1-6; no reliable D call. The CDR3 spans 14 residues. From germline, CDR1 is SGDLS and CDR2 YYNGEE. The V end lost 0 bases, the J end lost 8 bases, and 9 bases lay between the germline ends. DNA for the CDR3: TGTGCCAGCAGCGTAGTGGGCGCAGATTCACCCCTCCACTTT. Translated: CASSVVGADSPLHF.

The gene calls are TRBV1 and TRBJ2-1; the table calls TRBD2, which could not be checked here. TRBV1 is labeled a pseudogene. The CDR3 consists of 16 residues. CDR3 bases: TGCACCAGCGCCCCCCGGGGACTAAGCTCCTACAATGAGCAGTTCTTC. Its protein product is CTSAPRGLSSYNEQFF.

The chain combines TRBV5-1 with TRBJ2-3, with D perhaps TRBD2 (5 bases). Germline V gene data show CDR1 as SGHRS and CDR2 as YFSETQ. The CDR3 loop spans 17 amino acids. V was shortened by 2 bases and J by 5 bases, with 21 bases between the two germline ends. Written as DNA, the CDR3 is TGCGCCAGCAGCTTCCGGGAAGGAGGAAGATTCGGAGATACGCAGTATTTT. This translates into CASSFREGGRFGDTQYF.

The rearrangement links TRBV5-1 to TRBJ2-7, with TRBD1 identical over 8 bases. Germline trimming cut 4 bases from V and 2 bases from J; bases unmatched to any gene: 5. Germline V CDR1 and CDR2: SGHRS, YFSETQ. CDR3 length equals 14 residues. The CDR3 sequence: CASSPGTGPYEQYV. Here the CDR3 DNA reads TGCGCCAGCAGCCCTGGGACAGGTCCCTACGAGCAGTACGTC.

This clone has only a few counts. The rearrangement uses TRBV2 and TRBJ2-2; TRBD1 matches 7 bases. The CDR3 length is 15 residues. The V gene end was trimmed by 6 bases and the J gene end by 7 bases; junction bases not matched to a gene: 11. Germline values: CDR1 SNHLY, CDR2 FYNNEI. The CDR3 region has the DNA TGTGCCAGCAGCCGCCAGGGACAGAGGGACGGGGAGCTGTTTTTT. It yields the protein CASSRQGQRDGELFF.

The chain has TRBV19 and TRBJ1-1; 8 bases agree with TRBD1. The CDR3 covers 14 residues. V shed 6 bases and J 3 bases; nucleotides not matched to a gene: 6. Germline CDR1 LNHDA, CDR2 SQIVND (reference sequence). Here the CDR3 reads CASSQGARDTEAFF. The DNA of the CDR3 is TGTGCCAGTAGCCAGGGGGCGCGGGACACTGAAGCTTTCTTT.

This clone was seen more than once but under ten times. V gene TRBV7-2 combines with J gene TRBJ1-2; D is undetermined. The CDR3 sequence is 13 residues long. The ends were cut back, 4 bases at V and 8 bases at J, with 14 bases in the middle. CDR1 is SGHTA, CDR2 FQGNSA, per germline. CDR3 amino acids: CASSSLRTYGYTF. As DNA, the CDR3 is TGTGCCAGCAGCTCTCTACGAACCTACGGCTACACCTTC.

This clone appeared once. V and J are TRBV20-1 and TRBJ2-1, with D maybe TRBD2 (5 bases). The V gene's germline CDR1 is DFQATT and CDR2 SNEGSKA (reference sequence). CDR3 size: 10 residues. V was shortened by 3 bases and J by 14 bases, with 11 bases between the two germline ends. The CDR3 spells CSARWNGEFF. The CDR3 coding sequence is TGCAGTGCTAGGTGGAACGGGGAGTTCTTC.

The J gene is TRBJ2-4, the V gene TRBV19, with a weak D call TRBD2 (5 bases). Trimming removed 2 bases from V and 0 bases from J, with 23 bases in between. Per germline, CDR1 LNHDA and CDR2 SQIVND (reference sequence). The CDR3 is 20 residues long. DNA of the CDR3: TGTGCCAGTAGTATAAGCTCCCACGAAGGCAGCGGATTAGCCAAAAACATTCAGTACTTC. Protein: CASSISSHEGSGLAKNIQYF. Drawing the rest from reference TRBV19 and TRBJ2-4, the complete variable domain is DGGITQSPKYLFRKEGQNVTLSCEQNLNHDAMYWYRQDPGQGLRLIYYSQIVNDFQKGDIAEGYSVSREKKESFPLTVTSAQKNPTAFYLCASSISSHEGSGLAKNIQYFGAGTRLSVL.

The chain links TRBV28 to TRBJ2-7, with 14 positions matching TRBD2. This CDR3 is 19 amino acids long. CDR1 and CDR2 (germline): MDHEN, SYDVKM. Germline trimming cut 4 bases from V and 3 bases from J; bases unmatched to any gene: 14. In DNA form, the CDR3 reads TGTGCCAGCAGTTCCGCCCCGGGACTAGCGGGAGAGTGGGGCTACGAGCAGTACTTC. Its translation: CASSSAPGLAGEWGYEQYF.

This rearrangement joins TRBV30 to TRBJ1-5, with TRBD1 as a possible D gene (6 bases). The CDR3 spans 15 residues. Per germline, CDR1 GTSNPN and CDR2 SVGIG (reference sequence). Trimming removed 2 bases at V and 2 bases at J, with 13 bases between. The CDR3 reads CAWSRGGYGNQPQHF. In DNA form, the CDR3 reads TGTGCCTGGAGTAGGGGGGGGTATGGCAATCAGCCCCAGCATTTT.

V is TRBV5-1 and J is TRBJ1-2; 10 bases are a match to TRBD1. The CDR3 has 16 residues. Germline CDR1 and CDR2: SGHRS and YFSETQ. The trim removed 6 bases at V and 4 bases at J, leaving 12 bases unmatched. The CDR3 nucleotides read TGCGCCAGCAACCCACGAACACGACAGGGGGCCTATGGCTACACCTTC. Amino acids: CASNPRTRQGAYGYTF. Together with reference TRBV5-1 and TRBJ1-2, the CDR3 gives the full variable domain: KAGVTQTPRYLIKTRGQQVTLSCSPISGHRSVSWYQQTPGQGLQFLFEYFSETQRNKGNFPGRFSGRQFSNSRSEMNVSTLELGDSALYLCASNPRTRQGAYGYTFGSGTRLTVV.

V gene TRBV15 combines with J gene TRBJ2-1; TRBD2 aligns across 7 bases. The CDR3 loop spans 14 amino acids. The germline V gene has CDR1 LNHNV and CDR2 YYDKDF (reference sequence). Trimming at V came to 7 bases and at J to 7 bases, leaving 10 bases not matched to a gene. In DNA, the CDR3 is TGTGCCACCACCCCGGGGGACTACCATAATGAGCAGTTCTTC. Translating gives CATTPGDYHNEQFF.